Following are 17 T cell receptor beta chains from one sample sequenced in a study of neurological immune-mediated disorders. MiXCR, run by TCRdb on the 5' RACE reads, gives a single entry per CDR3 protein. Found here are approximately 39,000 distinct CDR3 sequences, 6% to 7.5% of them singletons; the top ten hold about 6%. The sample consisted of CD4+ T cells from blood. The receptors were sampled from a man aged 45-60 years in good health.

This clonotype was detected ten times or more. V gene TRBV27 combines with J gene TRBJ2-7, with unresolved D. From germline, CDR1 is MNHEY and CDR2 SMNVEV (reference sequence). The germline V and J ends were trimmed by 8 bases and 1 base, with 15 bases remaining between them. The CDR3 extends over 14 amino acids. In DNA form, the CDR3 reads TGTGCCAGCCGCCTGATGACTTTTTCCTACGAGCAGTACTTC. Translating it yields CASRLMTFSYEQYF.

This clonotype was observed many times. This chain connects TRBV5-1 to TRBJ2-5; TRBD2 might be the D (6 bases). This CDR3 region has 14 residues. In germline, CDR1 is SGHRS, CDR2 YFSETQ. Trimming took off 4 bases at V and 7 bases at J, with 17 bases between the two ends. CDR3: CASSLGAGPPTQYF. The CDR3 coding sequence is TGCGCCAGCAGCCTCGGAGCGGGTCCGCCGACCCAGTACTTC. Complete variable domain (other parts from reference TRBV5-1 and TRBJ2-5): KAGVTQTPRYLIKTRGQQVTLSCSPISGHRSVSWYQQTPGQGLQFLFEYFSETQRNKGNFPGRFSGRQFSNSRSEMNVSTLELGDSALYLCASSLGAGPPTQYFGPGTRLLVL.

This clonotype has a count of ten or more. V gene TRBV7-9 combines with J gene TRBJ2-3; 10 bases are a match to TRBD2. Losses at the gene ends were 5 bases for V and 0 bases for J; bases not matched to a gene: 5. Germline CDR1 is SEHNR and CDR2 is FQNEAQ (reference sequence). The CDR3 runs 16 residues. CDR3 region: CASSQTSGTSTDTQYF. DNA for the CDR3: TGTGCCAGCAGCCAAACTAGCGGGACTAGCACAGATACGCAGTATTTT.

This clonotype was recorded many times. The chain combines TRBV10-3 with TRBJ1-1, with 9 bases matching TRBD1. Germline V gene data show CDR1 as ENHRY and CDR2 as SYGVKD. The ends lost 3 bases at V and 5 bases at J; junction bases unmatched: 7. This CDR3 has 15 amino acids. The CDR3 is CAISDQDRGGTEAFF. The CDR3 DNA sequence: TGTGCCATCAGTGATCAGGACAGGGGAGGTACTGAAGCTTTCTTT.

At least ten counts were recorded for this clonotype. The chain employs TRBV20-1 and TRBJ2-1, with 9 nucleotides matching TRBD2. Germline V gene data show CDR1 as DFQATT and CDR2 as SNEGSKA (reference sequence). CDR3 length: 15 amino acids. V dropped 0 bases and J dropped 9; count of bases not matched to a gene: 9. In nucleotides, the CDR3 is TGCAGTGCTAGAGATTTAGAGCTAGCGGGAAGTGAGCAGTTCTTC. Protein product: CSARDLELAGSEQFF.

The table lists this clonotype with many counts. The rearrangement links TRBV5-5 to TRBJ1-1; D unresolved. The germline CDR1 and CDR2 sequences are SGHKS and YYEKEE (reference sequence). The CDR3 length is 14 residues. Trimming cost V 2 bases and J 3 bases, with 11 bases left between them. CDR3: CASSFGHVDTEAFF. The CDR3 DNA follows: TGTGCCAGCAGCTTCGGGCACGTGGACACTGAAGCTTTCTTT.

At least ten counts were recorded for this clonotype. CDR3 amino acids: CASSIYNEQFF. In DNA form, the CDR3 reads TGTGCCAGTAGTATCTACAATGAGCAGTTCTTC. The chain links TRBV19 to TRBJ2-1; D gene uncertain. V was pared by 3 bases and J by 3 bases, with 0 bases between. CDR1 and CDR2 (germline): LNHDA, SQIVND (reference sequence). The CDR3 contains 11 residues.

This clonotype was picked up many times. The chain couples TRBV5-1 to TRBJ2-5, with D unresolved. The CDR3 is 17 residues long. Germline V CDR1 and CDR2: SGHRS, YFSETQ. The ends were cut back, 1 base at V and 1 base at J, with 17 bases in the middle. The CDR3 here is CASSLRGSSLGQETQYF. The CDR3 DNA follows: TGCGCCAGCAGCTTGAGAGGTTCATCGCTGGGCCAAGAGACCCAGTACTTC.

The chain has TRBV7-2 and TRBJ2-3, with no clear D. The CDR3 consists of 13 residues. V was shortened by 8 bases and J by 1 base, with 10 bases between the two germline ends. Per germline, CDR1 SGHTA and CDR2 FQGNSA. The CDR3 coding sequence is TGTGCCAGCGCCTCGCCCGGCACAGATACGCAGTATTTT. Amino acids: CASASPGTDTQYF.

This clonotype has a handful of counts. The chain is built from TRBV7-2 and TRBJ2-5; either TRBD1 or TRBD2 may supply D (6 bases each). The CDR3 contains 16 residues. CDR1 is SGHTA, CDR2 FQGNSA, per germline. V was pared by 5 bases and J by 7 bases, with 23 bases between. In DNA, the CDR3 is TGTGCCAGCAGCCTCCGCGGCGGGATAGTCAGGGGGACCCAGTACTTC. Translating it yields CASSLRGGIVRGTQYF.

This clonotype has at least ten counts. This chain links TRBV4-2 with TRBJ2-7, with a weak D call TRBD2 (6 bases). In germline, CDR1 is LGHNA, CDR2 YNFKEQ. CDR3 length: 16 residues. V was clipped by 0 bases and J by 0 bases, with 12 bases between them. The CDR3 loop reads CASSQDGTSSSYEQYF. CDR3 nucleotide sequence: TGTGCCAGCAGCCAAGATGGGACTTCGAGCTCCTACGAGCAGTACTTC.

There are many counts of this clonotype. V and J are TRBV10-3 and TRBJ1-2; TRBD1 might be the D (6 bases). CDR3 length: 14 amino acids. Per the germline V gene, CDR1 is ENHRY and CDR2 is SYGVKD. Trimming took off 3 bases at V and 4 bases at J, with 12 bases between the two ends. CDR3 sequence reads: CAISDSNRAYGYTF. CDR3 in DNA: TGTGCCATCAGTGACAGCAACAGGGCCTATGGCTACACCTTC.

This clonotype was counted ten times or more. In nucleotides, the CDR3 is TGCAGTGCTAGGAAGGGGGCTAGCAATCAGCCCCAGCATTTT. It translates to CSARKGASNQPQHF. This sequence joins TRBV20-1 and TRBJ1-5; 7 bases agree with TRBD1. CDR3 size: 14 residues. The germline CDR1 and CDR2 sequences are DFQATT and SNEGSKA (reference sequence). With 3 bases clipped from V and 0 bases from J, the junction kept 2 bases outside the gene matches.

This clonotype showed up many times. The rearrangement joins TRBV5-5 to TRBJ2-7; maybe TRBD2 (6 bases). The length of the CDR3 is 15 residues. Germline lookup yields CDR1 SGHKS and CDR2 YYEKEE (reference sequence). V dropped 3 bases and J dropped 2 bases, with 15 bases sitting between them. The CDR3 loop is CASSWVVGGTYEQYF. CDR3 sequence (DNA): TGTGCCAGCAGCTGGGTGGTTGGCGGGACCTACGAGCAGTACTTC.

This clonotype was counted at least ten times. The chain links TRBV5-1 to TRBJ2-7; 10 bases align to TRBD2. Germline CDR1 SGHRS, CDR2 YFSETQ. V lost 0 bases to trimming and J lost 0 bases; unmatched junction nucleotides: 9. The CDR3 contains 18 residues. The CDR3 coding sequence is TGCGCCAGCAGCTTGGCGGACCCCACTAGCGGGAACTCCTACGAGCAGTACTTC. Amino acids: CASSLADPTSGNSYEQYF.

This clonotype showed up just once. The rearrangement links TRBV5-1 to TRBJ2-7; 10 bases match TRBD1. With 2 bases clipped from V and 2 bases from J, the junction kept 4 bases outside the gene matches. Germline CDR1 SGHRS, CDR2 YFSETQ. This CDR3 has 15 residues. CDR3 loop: CASSFHGQGAYEQYF. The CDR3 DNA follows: TGCGCCAGCAGCTTCCACGGACAGGGGGCCTACGAGCAGTACTTC.

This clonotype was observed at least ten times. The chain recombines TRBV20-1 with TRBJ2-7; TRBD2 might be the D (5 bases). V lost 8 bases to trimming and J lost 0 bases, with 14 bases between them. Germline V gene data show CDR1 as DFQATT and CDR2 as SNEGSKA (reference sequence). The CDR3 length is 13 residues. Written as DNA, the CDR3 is TGCAGTCCGAATTCCGGGGTCTCCTACGAGCAGTACTTC. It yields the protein CSPNSGVSYEQYF.